This T cell receptor (beta chain) was identified in a study of radiotherapy plus CTLA-4 blockade in lung cancer. The protocol was immunoSEQ multiplex PCR, while the TCRdb copy is restricted to in-frame clones and leaves out a portion. This sample has 60,000 to 85,000 clones, with 70% to 90% found just once. CTLA-4 blockade using ipilimumab, together with focal radiation, was received by patients with chemo-refractory metastatic non-small-cell lung cancer. The CDR3 is made up of 15 amino acids. The V gene lost 5 bases and the J gene lost 1 base, with 14 bases spanning the gap. Germline V gives CDR1 SEHNR, CDR2 FQNEAQ (reference sequence).

The chain is built from TRBV7-9 and TRBJ1-2; tentative D call: TRBD1 (6 bases). This TCR came from a human donor with non-small cell lung cancer who had stable disease on radiotherapy plus ipilimumab. The sample consisted of peripheral blood, taken from a patient treated with radiotherapy plus ipilimumab. The CDR3 nucleotides read TGTGCCAGCAGCCCAGGCGGACAGATTAACTATGGCTACACCTTC. This encodes CASSPGGQINYGYTF.